This TCR beta chain was found in a study of identical twins. Findings of the study overall: For zero-insertion analyses, partial confounding could come from invariant MAIT and iNKT cells.

A universal primer site was incorporated via template switching, and the cDNA contained unique molecular identifiers. TCRdb re-derived calls from the 5' RACE reads in MiXCR, one entry per CDR3 protein. The profile shows about 700,000 distinct CDR3 sequences, around 8.6% of them singletons. Losses at the gene ends were 5 bases for V and 7 bases for J; bases not matched to a gene: 6. Looked up from germline, CDR1 is SGHTA and CDR2 is FQGNSA. CDR3 length equals 14 residues. Remarks on this clonotype: Its antigen is as yet unknown.

This sample was shared with a second study, whose subject was yellow fever vaccine responses in identical twins.

The chain links TRBV7-2 to TRBJ2-1, with TRBD1 identical over 9 bases. The receptor was derived from a woman under 30 in good health. The material sequenced was PBMCs. CDR3 nucleotides: TGTGCCAGCAGCCCCAGACAGGGGGGGAATGAGCAGTTCTTC. Protein product: CASSPRQGGNEQFF.